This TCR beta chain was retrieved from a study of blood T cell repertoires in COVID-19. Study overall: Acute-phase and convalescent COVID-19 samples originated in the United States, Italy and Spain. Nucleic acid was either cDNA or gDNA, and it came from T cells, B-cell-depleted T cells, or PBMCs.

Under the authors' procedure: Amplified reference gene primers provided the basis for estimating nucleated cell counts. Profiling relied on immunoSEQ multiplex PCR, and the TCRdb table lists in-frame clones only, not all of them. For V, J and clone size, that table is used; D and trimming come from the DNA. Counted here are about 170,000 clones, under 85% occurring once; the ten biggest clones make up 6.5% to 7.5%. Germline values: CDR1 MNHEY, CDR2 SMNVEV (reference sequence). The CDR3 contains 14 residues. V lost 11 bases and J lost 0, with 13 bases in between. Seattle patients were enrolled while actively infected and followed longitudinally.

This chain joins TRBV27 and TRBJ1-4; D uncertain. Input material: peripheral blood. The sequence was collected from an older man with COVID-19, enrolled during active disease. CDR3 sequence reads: CASRGITTNEKLFF. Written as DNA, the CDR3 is TGTGCCTCCCGAGGGATAACAACTAATGAAAAACTGTTTTTT.